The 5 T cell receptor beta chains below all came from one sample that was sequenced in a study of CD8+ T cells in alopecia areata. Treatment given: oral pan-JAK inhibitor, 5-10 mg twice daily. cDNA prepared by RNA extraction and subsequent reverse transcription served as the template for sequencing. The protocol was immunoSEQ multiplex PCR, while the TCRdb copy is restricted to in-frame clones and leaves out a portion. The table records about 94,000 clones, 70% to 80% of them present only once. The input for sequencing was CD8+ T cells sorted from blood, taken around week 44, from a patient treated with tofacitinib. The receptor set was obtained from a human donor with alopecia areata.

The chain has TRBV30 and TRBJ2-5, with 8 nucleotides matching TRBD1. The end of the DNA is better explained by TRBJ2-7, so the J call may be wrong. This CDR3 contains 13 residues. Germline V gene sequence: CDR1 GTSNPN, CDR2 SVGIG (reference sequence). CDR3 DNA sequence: TGTGCCTGGAGTCCGGGACAGGCCTACGAGCAGTACTTC. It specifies CAWSPGQAYEQYF.

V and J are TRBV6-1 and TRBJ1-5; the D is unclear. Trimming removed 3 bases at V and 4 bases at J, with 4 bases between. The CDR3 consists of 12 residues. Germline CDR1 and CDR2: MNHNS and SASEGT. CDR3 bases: TGTGCCAGCAGTGACGGGAATCAGCCCCAGCATTTT. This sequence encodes CASSDGNQPQHF.

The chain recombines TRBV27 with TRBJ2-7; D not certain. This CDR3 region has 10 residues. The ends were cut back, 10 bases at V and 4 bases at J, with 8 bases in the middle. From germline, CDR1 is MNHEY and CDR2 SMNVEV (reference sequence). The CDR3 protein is CATPRYEQYF. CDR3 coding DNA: TGTGCCACCCCAAGATACGAGCAGTACTTC.

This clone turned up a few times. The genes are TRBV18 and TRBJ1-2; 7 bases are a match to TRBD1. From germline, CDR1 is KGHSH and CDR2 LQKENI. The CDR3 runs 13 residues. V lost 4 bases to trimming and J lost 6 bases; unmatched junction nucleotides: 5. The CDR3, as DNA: TGTGCCAGCTCACTCCCCGGGACAGATGGCTACACCTTC. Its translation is CASSLPGTDGYTF.

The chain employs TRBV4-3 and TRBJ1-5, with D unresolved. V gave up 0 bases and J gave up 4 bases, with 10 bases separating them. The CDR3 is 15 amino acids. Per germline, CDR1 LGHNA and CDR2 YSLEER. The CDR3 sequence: CASSQDGRANQPQHF. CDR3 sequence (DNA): TGCGCCAGCAGCCAAGATGGTAGGGCTAATCAGCCCCAGCATTTT.